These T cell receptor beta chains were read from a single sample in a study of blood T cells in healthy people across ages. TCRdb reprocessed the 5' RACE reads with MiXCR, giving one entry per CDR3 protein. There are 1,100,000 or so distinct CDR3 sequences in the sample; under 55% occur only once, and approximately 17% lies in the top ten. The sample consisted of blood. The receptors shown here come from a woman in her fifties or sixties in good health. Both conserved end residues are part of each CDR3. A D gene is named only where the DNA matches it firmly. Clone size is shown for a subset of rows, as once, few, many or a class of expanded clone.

CASSADRETQYF TGTGCCAGCAGCGCTGACAGGGAAACGCAGTATTTT TRBJ2-3 TRBD1 TRBV12-3/TRBV12-4 few
CAISPEPAGYNSPLHF TGTGCCATCAGCCCAGAACCAGCGGGGTATAATTCACCCCTCCACTTT TRBJ1-6 NA TRBV10-3 many
CASSTAFSGANVLTF TGTGCCAGCAGCACAGCCTTCTCTGGGGCCAACGTCCTGACTTTC TRBJ2-6 NA TRBV7-6 once
CASSDEWVSEQYF TGTGCCAGCAGCGACGAATGGGTAAGCGAGCAGTACTTC TRBJ2-7 NA TRBV5-6 NA
CSPPGLPYEQYF TGCAGCCCCCCGGGACTACCCTACGAGCAGTACTTC TRBJ2-7 TRBD2 TRBV29-1 few
CASRSDTVGYGYTF TGTGCCAGCAGGTCGGACACGGTGGGTTATGGCTACACCTTC TRBJ1-2 NA TRBV6-6 NA
CASSFQVGAGSEQFF TGCGCCAGCAGCTTTCAAGTGGGAGCCGGGAGTGAGCAGTTCTTC TRBJ2-1 NA TRBV5-1 NA
CASSLGSHGELFF TGTGCCAGCAGCTTAGGTTCCCACGGGGAGCTGTTTTTT TRBJ2-2 NA TRBV11-3 once
CASSYSRLASWELFF TGTGCCAGCAGTTACTCTCGTCTAGCGTCGTGGGAGCTGTTTTTT TRBJ2-2 NA TRBV6-2/TRBV6-3 few
CSARPGTSGRVQYF TGCAGTGCTAGACCCGGGACTAGCGGGAGGGTTCAGTACTTC TRBJ2-4 TRBD2 TRBV20-1 few
CSARDQSRNTGELFF TGCAGTGCTAGAGATCAAAGCAGGAACACCGGGGAGCTGTTTTTT TRBJ2-2 NA TRBV20-1 NA
CSVVSRVPIYEQFF TGCAGCGTTGTATCACGGGTCCCAATATATGAGCAGTTCTTC TRBJ2-1 NA TRBV29-1 NA
CASSRGVSYNEQFF TGTGCCAGCAGCAGGGGAGTATCCTACAATGAGCAGTTCTTC TRBJ2-1 NA TRBV4-2 few
CASSSQSLAKNIQYF TGTGCCAGCAGTTCACAGAGCCTAGCCAAAAACATTCAGTACTTC TRBJ2-4 NA TRBV27 NA
CASSNEQGTYNEQFF TGTGCCAGCAGTAACGAACAGGGGACCTACAATGAGCAGTTCTTC TRBJ2-1 TRBD1 TRBV28 NA
CSARPGSYEQYF TGCAGTGCTCGTCCAGGGTCCTACGAGCAGTACTTC TRBJ2-7 NA TRBV20-1 many
CASSLKSLSSTDTQYF TGTGCCAGCAGCCTAAAAAGCTTATCTAGCACAGATACGCAGTATTTT TRBJ2-3 NA TRBV13 many
CSAREWPSSYNEQFF TGCAGTGCTAGAGAGTGGCCTAGCTCCTACAATGAGCAGTTCTTC TRBJ2-1 NA TRBV20-1 few
CSARLDQKLFF TGCAGTGCTAGACTGGATCAAAAACTGTTTTTT TRBJ1-4 NA TRBV20-1 few
CASSPHSNTGELFF TGCGCCAGCAGCCCACATTCGAACACCGGGGAGCTGTTTTTT TRBJ2-2 NA TRBV5-1 NA
CASSLRAGVDTDTQYF TGTGCCAGCAGTTTGAGGGCGGGAGTTGACACAGATACGCAGTATTTT TRBJ2-3 TRBD2 TRBV28 NA
CASSLLGGTYEQYF TGCGCCAGCAGCTTGCTCGGGGGAACCTACGAGCAGTACTTC TRBJ2-7 NA TRBV5-1 many
CSVYSGTSENIQYF TGCAGCGTTTACTCCGGGACTAGCGAGAACATTCAGTACTTC TRBJ2-4 TRBD2 TRBV29-1 few
CSVEGFNEKLFF TGCAGCGTTGAAGGCTTTAATGAAAAACTGTTTTTT TRBJ1-4 NA TRBV29-1 many
CASSQGAGLGYEQYF TGCGCCAGCAGCCAAGGGGCGGGATTGGGCTACGAGCAGTACTTC TRBJ2-7 NA TRBV4-1 NA
CSARDPLTSGSNEQYF TGCAGTGCTAGAGATCCCCTGACTAGCGGGAGCAACGAGCAGTACTTC TRBJ2-7 TRBD2 TRBV20-1 many
CASSQNPGQGAGELFF TGTGCCAGCAGCCAAAATCCGGGACAGGGGGCTGGGGAGCTGTTTTTT TRBJ2-2 TRBD1 TRBV4-2 once
CSVTPGQGNTEAFF TGCAGCGTGACACCGGGACAGGGGAACACTGAAGCTTTCTTT TRBJ1-1 TRBD1 TRBV29-1 few
CSARDPLLYEQYF TGCAGTGCTAGGGACCCGCTCCTCTACGAGCAGTACTTC TRBJ2-7 NA TRBV20-1 NA
CASSSSGRASYNEQFF TGTGCCAGCAGCTCTAGCGGGAGGGCCTCCTACAATGAGCAGTTCTTC TRBJ2-1 TRBD2 TRBV7-3 NA
CASSLAGVSQETQYF TGTGCCAGCAGCCTAGCGGGAGTCTCCCAAGAGACCCAGTACTTC TRBJ2-5 TRBD2 TRBV12-3/TRBV12-4 few
CATSRDLAGTGSYEQYF TGTGCCACCAGCAGAGATTTGGCCGGGACAGGGTCCTACGAGCAGTACTTC TRBJ2-7 TRBD1 TRBV15 NA
CASSAAGVQETQYF TGTGCCAGCAGCGCCGCCGGCGTGCAAGAGACCCAGTACTTC TRBJ2-5 NA TRBV9 NA
CASSVGRVYEQYF TGTGCCAGCAGCGTAGGCAGGGTTTACGAGCAGTACTTC TRBJ2-7 NA TRBV7-9 many
CASHPGLAPPARETQYF TGCGCCAGCCATCCGGGACTAGCGCCCCCGGCGCGCGAGACCCAGTACTTC TRBJ2-5 TRBD2 TRBV5-1 NA
CASTEQVNYGYTF TGTGCCAGCACCGAACAGGTGAACTATGGCTACACCTTC TRBJ1-2 NA TRBV7-2 once
CSARGDKALEQYF TGCAGTGCTAGGGGGGACAAAGCTTTAGAGCAGTACTTC TRBJ2-5 NA TRBV20-1 once
CATSRDFVGTSYEQYF TGTGCCACCAGCAGAGACTTCGTGGGTACTTCCTACGAGCAGTACTTC TRBJ2-7 NA TRBV15 NA
CSVISAYEQYF TGCAGCGTTATCTCTGCCTACGAGCAGTACTTC TRBJ2-7 NA TRBV29-1 many
CASSLGATSDGEQYF TGTGCCAGCAGCTTAGGAGCAACTAGCGATGGGGAGCAGTACTTC TRBJ2-7 TRBD2 TRBV11-2 NA
CASGALDSYNEQFF TGTGCCAGCGGAGCCTTGGACAGTTACAATGAGCAGTTCTTC TRBJ2-1 NA TRBV9 few
CASSLGADEQYF TGCGCCAGCAGCTTGGGGGCCGACGAGCAGTACTTC TRBJ2-7 NA TRBV5-1 many
CASSLATSFTYEQYF TGTGCCAGCAGCCTGGCGACGAGTTTTACCTACGAGCAGTACTTC TRBJ2-7 NA TRBV7-8 NA
CATKATDSPANYGYTF TGTGCCACCAAAGCGACCGACAGCCCAGCTAACTATGGCTACACCTTC TRBJ1-2 NA TRBV15 many
CASKDTGGAAGELFF TGTGCCAGCAAAGACACAGGGGGCGCGGCCGGGGAGCTGTTTTTT TRBJ2-2 TRBD1 TRBV6-6 NA